Following are 2 T cell receptor beta chains from one sample sequenced in a study of blood T cell repertoires in COVID-19. Assay used: immunoSEQ multiplex PCR; TCRdb lists only in-frame clones, some missing. The sample includes fewer than 250,000 clones, more than 70% of them seen just once. Sequencing was done on a sample of peripheral blood. The receptors originated from a woman aged 60 to 75 with acute or convalescent COVID-19.

This sequence joins TRBV6-5 and TRBJ2-3; TRBD2 is a possible D gene (5 bases). There are 15 residues in the CDR3. V lost 5 bases to trimming and J lost 0 bases, with 12 bases between them. Germline V lookup: CDR1 MNHEY, CDR2 SVGAGI. The CDR3 region is CASSRTRASTDTQYF. CDR3 coding DNA: TGTGCCAGCAGTCGTACTAGAGCTAGCACAGATACGCAGTATTTT.

The chain recombines TRBV7-2 with TRBJ2-1; TRBD2 aligns across 11 bases. With 8 bases clipped from V and 5 bases from J, the junction kept 5 bases outside the gene matches. Looked up from germline, CDR1 is SGHTA and CDR2 is FQGNSA. This CDR3 has 14 amino acids. CDR3: CASAPGLADNEQFF. The CDR3 DNA follows: TGTGCCAGCGCCCCGGGACTAGCGGACAATGAGCAGTTCTTC.